The clone carrying this T cell receptor beta chain was counted a few times. Its antigen is unknown. Amplification of TCR beta CDR3 regions used RNA as the template. First-round RT-PCR with HTBI primers amplified the TCR CDR3 region. TCRdb passed the multiplex PCR reads through MiXCR, listing each CDR3 protein once. There are some 700,000 distinct CDR3 sequences in the sample; roughly 17% occur only once, and roughly 16% lies in the top ten. This sample is drawn from a study of T cells in Graves' hyperthyroidism and ophthalmopathy. Study conclusions and caveats: Ophthalmopathy, as predicted by the model, came a median approximately 5.9 months after the prediction.

The CDR3 length is 15 residues. V was cut by 3 bases and J by 4 bases, with 13 bases left in between. The V gene's germline CDR1 is SGHAT and CDR2 FQDESV (reference sequence). What was sequenced was blood. V is TRBV11-1 and J is TRBJ2-1; D might be TRBD1 or TRBD2, each matching 6 bases. This receptor was obtained from a man aged 50-60 years with Graves' hyperthyroidism. The CDR3 DNA sequence: TGTGCCAGCAGCTTGTTTTTAGGGGGGTACAATGAGCAGTTCTTC. Translation gives CASSLFLGGYNEQFF.